The source of this T cell receptor (beta chain) is a study of cytomegalovirus exposure and HLA in healthy donors. Looking at the study overall: Most genotyped donors, around 78% of about 400, had Caucasian-associated genetic ancestry. Overall study results and limits: Reportedly, TCR beta sequences accurately predicted HLA-A and HLA-B alleles in most subjects. Reportedly, diagnosis of cytomegalovirus status by the classifier showed high specificity and sensitivity.

The CDR3 extends over 18 amino acids. The V gene's germline CDR1 is LNHDA and CDR2 SQIVND (reference sequence). Trimming at V came to 1 base and at J to 2 bases, leaving 10 bases not matched to a gene. About this clone: Its antigen is currently unknown.

In the PCR, 60 Vbeta and 13 Jbeta primers were used. Repertoires were generated with immunoSEQ multiplex PCR, while TCRdb's copy carries only in-frame clones and drops some. The sample lists about 94,000 clones; under 80% were seen once. Sequences were obtained from PBMCs. This chain connects TRBV19 to TRBJ2-7, with 11 bases lining up with TRBD2. The sequence was collected from a man in his forties in good health and CMV-seropositive. The CDR3 nucleotides read TGTGCCAGTAGTATAGCGGCTAGCGGGGGGTCCCCTGCCTACGAGCAGTACTTC. Protein: CASSIAASGGSPAYEQYF.